This T cell receptor (beta chain) was identified in a study of Ad26.COV2.S vaccination and SARS-CoV-2 variants. The CDR3 loop spans 18 amino acids. Per germline, CDR1 SEHNR and CDR2 FQNEAQ (reference sequence). The V and J ends lost 5 bases and 5 bases respectively, with 27 bases between them. This table comes from immunoSEQ multiplex PCR, and its TCRdb copy is limited to in-frame clones, with some not included. The sample lists about 320,000 clones; 86% were seen once. Treatment in this sample: some 20 received Ad26.COV2.S at low or high dose, single or two shots; a few received placebo; per-sample allocation not given. Sample collection was performed on day 63 after the first vaccine or placebo injection. Based in Boston, the donor was an adult of 18-55 years.

Sequences were derived from peripheral blood, sampled in a trial of Ad26.COV2.S vaccine versus placebo. The chain joins TRBV7-9 to TRBJ1-2, with a tentative D call TRBD1 (6 bases). The clonotype was recovered from a person between 18 and 65 years old who received the Ad26.COV2.S COVID-19 vaccine or a placebo. The CDR3 loop reads CASSPRRTGRTGYYGYTF. The CDR3 nucleotides are TGTGCCAGCAGCCCCCGTCGTACAGGGCGAACGGGGTATTATGGCTACACCTTC.